A selection of T cell receptor beta chains follows, all from one sample in a study of TIL therapy for anti-PD-1-resistant metastatic lung cancer. Only in-frame clones appear in the TCRdb table, and some are missing; sequencing was by immunoSEQ multiplex PCR. The sample lists tens of thousands of clones, about nine tenths occurring once. The sample consisted of blood, taken at baseline. The origin of the receptors is a person between 25 and 80 years old with non-small cell lung cancer. Both conserved end residues are part of each CDR3. A D gene is named only where the DNA matches it firmly. Clone size is stated in some rows and not others, as once, few, many or a class when expanded.

clone_size: .; v_call: TRBV5-6; j_call: TRBJ2-3; d_call: .; cdr3_aa: CASSPGAGDTQYF; cdr3_nt: TGTGCCAGCAGCCCCGGAGCTGGGGATACGCAGTATTTT
clone_size: .; v_call: TRBV27; j_call: TRBJ2-6; d_call: .; cdr3_aa: CASSFVGGGASGANVLTF; cdr3_nt: TGTGCCAGCAGTTTTGTTGGCGGCGGGGCCTCTGGGGCCAACGTCCTGACTTTC
clone_size: .; v_call: TRBV30; j_call: TRBJ2-7; d_call: .; cdr3_aa: CAWIAAGSYEQYF; cdr3_nt: TGTGCCTGGATTGCCGCGGGCTCCTACGAGCAGTACTTC
clone_size: once; v_call: TRBV28; j_call: TRBJ2-5; d_call: TRBD1; cdr3_aa: CASRGTAKETQYF; cdr3_nt: TGTGCCAGCAGAGGGACAGCGAAAGAGACCCAGTACTTC
clone_size: .; v_call: TRBV5-1; j_call: TRBJ2-3; d_call: .; cdr3_aa: CASSLRDLTDTQYF; cdr3_nt: TGCGCCAGCAGCTTGCGGGACCTCACAGATACGCAGTATTTT
clone_size: .; v_call: TRBV12-3/TRBV12-4; j_call: TRBJ1-1; d_call: .; cdr3_aa: CASTRVTEAFF; cdr3_nt: TGTGCCAGCACCCGAGTCACTGAAGCTTTCTTT
clone_size: .; v_call: TRBV3-1/TRBV3-2; j_call: TRBJ2-1; d_call: TRBD2; cdr3_aa: CASSPPSLETSGRGNEQFF; cdr3_nt: TGTGCCAGCAGCCCCCCGTCCCTGGAGACTAGCGGGAGGGGGAATGAGCAGTTCTTC
clone_size: .; v_call: TRBV4-1; j_call: TRBJ2-2; d_call: .; cdr3_aa: CASSQEVPRRGTGELFF; cdr3_nt: TGCGCCAGCAGCCAAGAAGTGCCCAGGCGGGGCACCGGGGAGCTGTTTTTT
clone_size: .; v_call: TRBV7-6; j_call: TRBJ1-4; d_call: TRBD1; cdr3_aa: CASSPDRDWFGSEKLFF; cdr3_nt: TGTGCCAGCAGCCCGGACAGGGATTGGTTCGGGAGTGAAAAACTGTTTTTT
clone_size: .; v_call: TRBV5-8; j_call: TRBJ2-5; d_call: TRBD1; cdr3_aa: CASSDRAPLRWTETQYF; cdr3_nt: TGTGCCAGCAGCGACAGGGCCCCACTGAGATGGACGGAGACCCAGTACTTC
clone_size: .; v_call: TRBV7-2; j_call: TRBJ1-2; d_call: .; cdr3_aa: CASSLRVGNGYTF; cdr3_nt: TGTGCCAGCAGTCTCAGGGTAGGGAATGGCTACACCTTC
clone_size: .; v_call: TRBV5-1; j_call: TRBJ2-2; d_call: TRBD1; cdr3_aa: CASRGDSLPSTGELFF; cdr3_nt: TGCGCCAGCAGAGGGGACAGTCTCCCATCCACCGGGGAGCTGTTTTTT
clone_size: .; v_call: TRBV11-1; j_call: TRBJ2-1; d_call: TRBD1; cdr3_aa: CASSLRQGLGDEQFF; cdr3_nt: TGTGCCAGCAGCTTAAGACAGGGCCTCGGCGATGAGCAGTTCTTC
clone_size: .; v_call: TRBV3-1/TRBV3-2; j_call: TRBJ2-3; d_call: .; cdr3_aa: CASSQGSGRTDTQYF; cdr3_nt: TGTGCCAGCAGCCAAGGATCCGGACGCACAGATACGCAGTATTTT
clone_size: once; v_call: TRBV6-5; j_call: TRBJ1-1; d_call: .; cdr3_aa: CASTPNGVTEAFF; cdr3_nt: TGTGCCAGCACCCCTAACGGGGTAACTGAAGCTTTCTTT
clone_size: .; v_call: TRBV15; j_call: TRBJ1-2; d_call: .; cdr3_aa: CATSRGYRDSMDGYTF; cdr3_nt: TGTGCCACCAGCAGAGGCTACAGGGACTCTATGGATGGCTACACCTTC
clone_size: .; v_call: TRBV19; j_call: TRBJ2-1; d_call: .; cdr3_aa: CASTMSSYNEQFF; cdr3_nt: TGTGCCAGTACCATGAGCTCCTACAATGAGCAGTTCTTC
clone_size: once; v_call: TRBV19; j_call: TRBJ2-7; d_call: .; cdr3_aa: CASSIGRGYEQYF; cdr3_nt: TGTGCCAGTAGTATAGGCCGGGGCTACGAGCAGTACTTC
clone_size: once; v_call: TRBV27; j_call: TRBJ2-3; d_call: .; cdr3_aa: CASSLIGTDTQYF; cdr3_nt: TGTGCCAGCAGTTTGATTGGCACAGATACGCAGTATTTT
clone_size: .; v_call: TRBV19; j_call: TRBJ2-7; d_call: .; cdr3_aa: CASSDLSSYEQYF; cdr3_nt: TGTGCCAGTAGCGACCTTAGCTCCTACGAGCAGTACTTC
clone_size: .; v_call: TRBV14; j_call: TRBJ2-1; d_call: .; cdr3_aa: CASSQGVLAGTESSYNEQFF; cdr3_nt: TGTGCCAGCAGCCAAGGTGTGCTAGCAGGGACGGAGAGCTCCTACAATGAGCAGTTCTTC
clone_size: .; v_call: TRBV11-2; j_call: TRBJ1-2; d_call: .; cdr3_aa: CASSFDTNYGYTF; cdr3_nt: TGTGCCAGCAGCTTCGACACTAACTATGGCTACACCTTC
clone_size: .; v_call: TRBV3-1/TRBV3-2; j_call: TRBJ2-2; d_call: TRBD2; cdr3_aa: CATSQDIRGGGTGELFF; cdr3_nt: TGTGCCACCAGCCAAGATATCCGGGGCGGGGGGACCGGGGAGCTGTTTTTT
clone_size: few; v_call: TRBV21-1; j_call: TRBJ1-6; d_call: .; cdr3_aa: CASSKGQGMSNSPLHF; cdr3_nt: TGTGCCAGCAGCAAAGGACAGGGAATGAGTAATTCACCCCTCCACTTT
clone_size: .; v_call: TRBV9; j_call: TRBJ2-1; d_call: TRBD2; cdr3_aa: CASSVEGGSPYNEQFF; cdr3_nt: TGTGCCAGCAGCGTAGAGGGCGGGAGCCCCTACAATGAGCAGTTCTTC
clone_size: .; v_call: TRBV21-1; j_call: TRBJ2-7; d_call: .; cdr3_aa: CASRDRGREQYF; cdr3_nt: TGTGCCAGCAGGGACAGGGGGCGAGAGCAGTACTTC
clone_size: .; v_call: TRBV11-2; j_call: TRBJ2-1; d_call: .; cdr3_aa: CASSLEGRSSYNEQFF; cdr3_nt: TGTGCCAGCAGCTTAGAGGGACGCAGCTCCTACAATGAGCAGTTCTTC
clone_size: .; v_call: TRBV30; j_call: TRBJ1-6; d_call: .; cdr3_aa: CAWSVLAAPNSPLHF; cdr3_nt: TGTGCCTGGAGTGTACTGGCAGCTCCCAATTCACCCCTCCACTTT
clone_size: .; v_call: TRBV5-1; j_call: TRBJ2-2; d_call: TRBD1; cdr3_aa: CASIPDRGNTGELFF; cdr3_nt: TGCGCCAGCATCCCGGACAGGGGGAACACCGGGGAGCTGTTTTTT
clone_size: .; v_call: TRBV27; j_call: TRBJ1-2; d_call: .; cdr3_aa: CASTQTGGRNYGYTF; cdr3_nt: TGTGCCAGCACCCAAACTGGGGGAAGAAACTATGGCTACACCTTC
clone_size: .; v_call: TRBV5-1; j_call: TRBJ2-1; d_call: TRBD1; cdr3_aa: CASRPEGQVYNEQFF; cdr3_nt: TGCGCCAGCAGACCGGAGGGACAGGTATACAATGAGCAGTTCTTC
clone_size: .; v_call: TRBV9; j_call: TRBJ2-3; d_call: TRBD2; cdr3_aa: CASSVESGGSTDTQYF; cdr3_nt: TGTGCCAGCAGCGTAGAGAGCGGGGGTTCCACAGATACGCAGTATTTT
clone_size: .; v_call: TRBV5-1; j_call: TRBJ2-2; d_call: TRBD1; cdr3_aa: CASSVDRANTGELFF; cdr3_nt: TGCGCCAGCAGCGTGGACAGGGCGAACACCGGGGAGCTGTTTTTT
clone_size: .; v_call: TRBV2; j_call: TRBJ2-1; d_call: .; cdr3_aa: CASSPGRLVSGEQFF; cdr3_nt: TGTGCCAGCAGCCCGGGGAGATTGGTATCGGGTGAGCAGTTCTTC
clone_size: .; v_call: TRBV7-2; j_call: TRBJ2-3; d_call: TRBD2; cdr3_aa: CATGTSKADTQYF; cdr3_nt: TGTGCCACCGGGACTAGTAAGGCAGATACGCAGTATTTT
clone_size: .; v_call: TRBV18; j_call: TRBJ2-7; d_call: .; cdr3_aa: CASSPQEKGYEQYF; cdr3_nt: TGTGCCAGCTCACCCCAGGAAAAAGGTTACGAGCAGTACTTC
clone_size: .; v_call: TRBV14; j_call: TRBJ2-3; d_call: .; cdr3_aa: CASSRTFRGSRPDTQYF; cdr3_nt: TGTGCCAGCAGCCGCACCTTTCGGGGGTCGCGACCAGATACGCAGTATTTT
clone_size: .; v_call: TRBV28; j_call: TRBJ2-7; d_call: TRBD2; cdr3_aa: CASSLPSGSYEQYF; cdr3_nt: TGTGCCAGCAGTTTACCTAGCGGGAGCTACGAGCAGTACTTC
clone_size: .; v_call: TRBV4-1; j_call: TRBJ2-7; d_call: TRBD2; cdr3_aa: CASSQGGAGVSYEQYF; cdr3_nt: TGCGCCAGCAGCCAAGGAGGGGCGGGAGTCTCCTACGAGCAGTACTTC
clone_size: .; v_call: TRBV5-1; j_call: TRBJ1-4; d_call: .; cdr3_aa: CASSVGQNNEKLFF; cdr3_nt: TGCGCCAGCAGCGTCGGACAGAACAATGAGAAACTGTTTTTT
clone_size: .; v_call: TRBV12-3/TRBV12-4; j_call: TRBJ1-1; d_call: .; cdr3_aa: CASSLYGEAFF; cdr3_nt: TGTGCCAGCAGTTTGTATGGGGAAGCTTTCTTT
clone_size: .; v_call: TRBV5-1; j_call: TRBJ1-4; d_call: .; cdr3_aa: CASSGTELNEKLFF; cdr3_nt: TGCGCCAGCAGCGGGACGGAACTTAATGAAAAACTGTTTTTT
clone_size: once; v_call: TRBV7-9; j_call: TRBJ1-1; d_call: .; cdr3_aa: CASSEGEETEAFF; cdr3_nt: TGTGCCAGCAGCGAGGGGGAGGAGACTGAAGCTTTCTTT
clone_size: .; v_call: TRBV12-3/TRBV12-4; j_call: TRBJ2-3; d_call: .; cdr3_aa: CASSRGTADTQYF; cdr3_nt: TGTGCCAGCAGCCGCGGGACTGCGGATACGCAGTATTTT
clone_size: .; v_call: TRBV30; j_call: TRBJ1-5; d_call: TRBD1; cdr3_aa: CAWSVLRDRGRGQPQHF; cdr3_nt: TGTGCCTGGAGTGTACTTAGGGACAGGGGGCGCGGGCAGCCCCAGCATTTT
clone_size: .; v_call: TRBV6-2/TRBV6-3; j_call: TRBJ2-3; d_call: .; cdr3_aa: CASSYERKLDLTDTQYF; cdr3_nt: TGTGCCAGCAGTTACGAACGGAAGCTCGACCTCACAGATACGCAGTATTTT
clone_size: few; v_call: TRBV4-1; j_call: TRBJ2-2; d_call: .; cdr3_aa: CASSQIGVGTGELFF; cdr3_nt: TGCGCCAGCAGCCAGATTGGGGTGGGCACCGGGGAGCTGTTTTTT
clone_size: .; v_call: TRBV9; j_call: TRBJ1-1; d_call: .; cdr3_aa: CASSVDFADTEAFF; cdr3_nt: TGTGCCAGCAGCGTAGATTTTGCGGACACTGAAGCTTTCTTT
clone_size: .; v_call: TRBV18; j_call: TRBJ2-5; d_call: .; cdr3_aa: CASSPPGYETQYF; cdr3_nt: TGTGCCAGCTCACCACCGGGTTATGAGACCCAGTACTTC
clone_size: .; v_call: TRBV3-1/TRBV3-2; j_call: TRBJ2-3; d_call: .; cdr3_aa: CASSQGGRYNQPQYF; cdr3_nt: TGTGCCAGCAGCCAAGGGGGACGGTACAATCAGCCCCAGTATTTT
clone_size: .; v_call: TRBV6-6; j_call: TRBJ2-2; d_call: TRBD2; cdr3_aa: CATRLAGNTGELFF; cdr3_nt: TGTGCCACCAGACTAGCGGGGAACACCGGGGAGCTGTTTTTT
clone_size: .; v_call: TRBV5-1; j_call: TRBJ2-7; d_call: TRBD2; cdr3_aa: CASSPRTSDISYEQYF; cdr3_nt: TGCGCCAGCAGCCCAAGGACTAGCGACATATCCTACGAGCAGTACTTC
clone_size: .; v_call: TRBV27; j_call: TRBJ1-5; d_call: .; cdr3_aa: CASSFVDQPQHF; cdr3_nt: TGTGCCAGCAGTTTCGTGGATCAGCCCCAGCATTTT